Listed below are T cell receptor beta chains from one sample, sequenced in a study of cytomegalovirus exposure and HLA in healthy donors. Some clones are missing from TCRdb's copy, which holds only in-frame ones; the method was immunoSEQ multiplex PCR. The profile shows about 170,000 clones, around 74% of them singletons. Material for sequencing was PBMCs. These receptor sequences come from a female donor in good health and CMV-seronegative. The CDR3 runs from the conserved cysteine through the conserved F or W. The order of the fields is D gene, V gene, J gene, clone size, CDR3 protein, CDR3 DNA. The D gene is left open where the match is weak. The size entry is marked missing in some rows and otherwise reads once, few, many or a size class.

d_call: .; v_call: TRBV4-1; j_call: TRBJ1-1; clone_size: many; cdr3_aa: CASSQRVEVGGRAFF; cdr3_nt: TGCGCCAGCAGCCAAAGGGTCGAGGTGGGAGGGAGAGCTTTCTTT
d_call: .; v_call: TRBV14; j_call: TRBJ1-1; clone_size: .; cdr3_aa: CASSLVGPGSGAEAFF; cdr3_nt: TGTGCCAGCAGTCTAGTAGGTCCGGGATCGGGGGCTGAAGCTTTCTTT
d_call: TRBD2; v_call: TRBV6-5; j_call: TRBJ2-7; clone_size: .; cdr3_aa: CASSSAGLANEQYF; cdr3_nt: TGTGCCAGCAGTTCCGCGGGACTAGCGAATGAGCAGTACTTC
d_call: .; v_call: TRBV6-6; j_call: TRBJ1-2; clone_size: .; cdr3_aa: CASSYSPNLGGYGYTF; cdr3_nt: TGTGCCAGCAGTTACTCCCCTAACCTGGGGGGCTATGGCTACACCTTC
d_call: TRBD2; v_call: TRBV4-1; j_call: TRBJ2-1; clone_size: .; cdr3_aa: CASSRTSGSKNEQFF; cdr3_nt: TGCGCCAGCAGCCGGACTAGCGGGAGTAAGAATGAGCAGTTCTTC
d_call: .; v_call: TRBV5-1; j_call: TRBJ2-4; clone_size: .; cdr3_aa: CASSMGTTNIAKNIQYF; cdr3_nt: TGCGCCAGCAGCATGGGGACAACTAATATAGCCAAAAACATTCAGTACTTC
d_call: .; v_call: TRBV5-5; j_call: TRBJ1-2; clone_size: .; cdr3_aa: CASSDPRGSYGYTF; cdr3_nt: TGTGCCAGCAGCGACCCCAGGGGAAGCTATGGCTACACCTTC
d_call: .; v_call: TRBV29-1; j_call: TRBJ2-3; clone_size: .; cdr3_aa: CSVGGILRGDTQYF; cdr3_nt: TGCAGCGTCGGCGGGATCTTGCGGGGAGATACGCAGTATTTT
d_call: TRBD2; v_call: TRBV27; j_call: TRBJ2-7; clone_size: .; cdr3_aa: CASSRGGSSYEQYF; cdr3_nt: TGTGCCAGCAGTCGGGGGGGGTCCTCCTACGAGCAGTACTTC
d_call: TRBD1; v_call: TRBV5-4; j_call: TRBJ1-6; clone_size: .; cdr3_aa: CASSYGTELSIPLHF; cdr3_nt: TGTGCCAGCAGCTATGGGACAGAACTTTCGATTCCCCTCCACTTT
d_call: .; v_call: TRBV6-1; j_call: TRBJ2-1; clone_size: once; cdr3_aa: CASSGSSSNEQFF; cdr3_nt: TGTGCCAGCAGCGGGTCCAGCTCCAATGAGCAGTTCTTC
d_call: TRBD2; v_call: TRBV2; j_call: TRBJ2-5; clone_size: .; cdr3_aa: CASSGTSGGTTFQETQYF; cdr3_nt: TGTGCCAGCAGTGGGACTAGCGGGGGGACTACATTCCAAGAGACCCAGTACTTC
d_call: TRBD1; v_call: TRBV6-1; j_call: TRBJ1-5; clone_size: .; cdr3_aa: CASSAGQGGRNQPQHF; cdr3_nt: TGTGCCAGCAGTGCGGGACAGGGGGGGCGCAATCAGCCCCAGCATTTT
d_call: .; v_call: TRBV6-5; j_call: TRBJ2-5; clone_size: few; cdr3_aa: CASTGGETQYF; cdr3_nt: TGTGCCAGCACGGGGGGCGAGACCCAGTACTTC
d_call: TRBD2; v_call: TRBV2; j_call: TRBJ2-3; clone_size: few; cdr3_aa: CASSGTSGAVGTQYF; cdr3_nt: TGTGCCAGCAGTGGGACTAGCGGGGCGGTGGGTACGCAGTATTTT
d_call: .; v_call: TRBV11-2; j_call: TRBJ1-1; clone_size: .; cdr3_aa: CASSLVELEAFF; cdr3_nt: TGTGCCAGCAGCTTAGTAGAGCTGGAAGCTTTCTTT
d_call: TRBD1; v_call: TRBV19; j_call: TRBJ1-1; clone_size: .; cdr3_aa: CASRLRQGTEAFF; cdr3_nt: TGTGCCAGTAGGCTTAGACAGGGAACTGAAGCTTTCTTT
d_call: .; v_call: TRBV5-4; j_call: TRBJ2-2; clone_size: .; cdr3_aa: CASSSTGGNTGELFF; cdr3_nt: TGTGCCAGCAGCTCCACCGGTGGTAACACCGGGGAGCTGTTTTTT
d_call: TRBD1; v_call: TRBV18; j_call: TRBJ1-3; clone_size: .; cdr3_aa: CASSPSGTGSGNTIYF; cdr3_nt: TGTGCCAGCTCACCTTCCGGGACAGGGTCTGGAAACACCATATATTTT
d_call: TRBD1; v_call: TRBV6-1; j_call: TRBJ2-7; clone_size: .; cdr3_aa: CASTRDRGMNEQYF; cdr3_nt: TGTGCCAGCACTCGGGACAGAGGGATGAACGAGCAGTACTTC
d_call: TRBD1; v_call: TRBV6-1; j_call: TRBJ1-6; clone_size: once; cdr3_aa: CASKRGQGVNSPLHF; cdr3_nt: TGTGCCAGCAAGAGGGGTCAGGGGGTCAATTCACCCCTCCACTTT
d_call: .; v_call: TRBV6-5; j_call: TRBJ1-5; clone_size: .; cdr3_aa: CASSYRLNQPQHF; cdr3_nt: TGTGCCAGCAGTTACCGCCTAAATCAGCCCCAGCATTTT
d_call: .; v_call: TRBV5-5; j_call: TRBJ1-4; clone_size: .; cdr3_aa: CASSSPGGSTNEKLFF; cdr3_nt: TGTGCCAGCAGCTCACCGGGGGGGTCAACTAATGAAAAACTGTTTTTT
d_call: TRBD2; v_call: TRBV14; j_call: TRBJ2-1; clone_size: .; cdr3_aa: CASTAGAYNEQFF; cdr3_nt: TGTGCCAGCACAGCGGGAGCCTACAATGAGCAGTTCTTC
d_call: .; v_call: TRBV10-3; j_call: TRBJ2-1; clone_size: .; cdr3_aa: CAIRSRTGQGGNEQFF; cdr3_nt: TGTGCCATCAGGTCACGAACCGGGCAGGGGGGCAATGAGCAGTTCTTC
d_call: .; v_call: TRBV4-2; j_call: TRBJ1-1; clone_size: .; cdr3_aa: CASSQYLGDTEAFF; cdr3_nt: TGTGCCAGCAGCCAATATTTAGGGGACACTGAAGCTTTCTTT
d_call: TRBD2; v_call: TRBV5-1; j_call: TRBJ2-1; clone_size: once; cdr3_aa: CASSETSGRRLIHEQFF; cdr3_nt: TGCGCCAGCAGCGAGACTAGCGGGAGAAGATTAATCCATGAGCAGTTCTTC
d_call: TRBD2; v_call: TRBV6-5; j_call: TRBJ2-7; clone_size: once; cdr3_aa: CASSYGREGPYEQYF; cdr3_nt: TGTGCCAGCAGTTACGGGCGGGAGGGCCCCTACGAGCAGTACTTC
d_call: TRBD1; v_call: TRBV30; j_call: TRBJ1-1; clone_size: .; cdr3_aa: CAWSPGQGDTEAFF; cdr3_nt: TGTGCCTGGAGCCCGGGACAGGGAGACACTGAAGCTTTCTTT
d_call: TRBD2; v_call: TRBV10-1; j_call: TRBJ2-1; clone_size: few; cdr3_aa: CASSDGGSLYNEQFF; cdr3_nt: TGCGCCAGCAGTGATGGCGGGAGCCTGTACAATGAGCAGTTCTTC
d_call: .; v_call: TRBV7-3; j_call: TRBJ2-2; clone_size: .; cdr3_aa: CASSPEPTSGELFF; cdr3_nt: TGTGCCAGCAGCCCGGAGCCTACTAGCGGGGAGCTGTTTTTT
d_call: .; v_call: TRBV6-6; j_call: TRBJ2-1; clone_size: .; cdr3_aa: CASSYKGEGKGLQFF; cdr3_nt: TGTGCCAGCAGTTACAAGGGGGAGGGGAAAGGATTGCAGTTCTTC
d_call: TRBD1; v_call: TRBV19; j_call: TRBJ1-1; clone_size: .; cdr3_aa: CASSRIQGTGNTEAFF; cdr3_nt: TGTGCCAGTAGTAGAATACAGGGGACAGGGAACACTGAAGCTTTCTTT
d_call: TRBD1; v_call: TRBV7-9; j_call: TRBJ1-2; clone_size: .; cdr3_aa: CASSLAGGQGAYGYTF; cdr3_nt: TGTGCCAGCAGCTTAGCAGGGGGCCAGGGGGCGTATGGCTACACCTTC
d_call: TRBD1; v_call: TRBV30; j_call: TRBJ1-2; clone_size: .; cdr3_aa: CAWRAGTEVNYGYTF; cdr3_nt: TGTGCCTGGAGGGCCGGGACAGAAGTTAACTATGGCTACACCTTC
d_call: .; v_call: TRBV7-9; j_call: TRBJ1-2; clone_size: few; cdr3_aa: CASSLVSGNYGYTF; cdr3_nt: TGTGCCAGCAGCTTAGTGTCCGGTAACTATGGCTACACCTTC
d_call: .; v_call: TRBV30; j_call: TRBJ1-1; clone_size: once; cdr3_aa: CAWRTGENTEAFF; cdr3_nt: TGTGCCTGGAGAACGGGGGAGAACACTGAAGCTTTCTTT
d_call: TRBD1; v_call: TRBV7-9; j_call: TRBJ1-1; clone_size: once; cdr3_aa: CASSRTGDTEAFF; cdr3_nt: TGTGCCAGCAGCCGAACAGGGGACACTGAAGCTTTCTTT
d_call: .; v_call: TRBV6-5; j_call: TRBJ1-6; clone_size: .; cdr3_aa: CASSPHIGNSPLHF; cdr3_nt: TGTGCCAGCAGCCCCCATATTGGCAATTCACCCCTCCACTTT
d_call: .; v_call: TRBV7-3; j_call: TRBJ2-5; clone_size: .; cdr3_aa: CASSSRVQETQYF; cdr3_nt: TGTGCCAGCAGCTCCAGGGTCCAAGAGACCCAGTACTTC
d_call: TRBD1; v_call: TRBV19; j_call: TRBJ1-2; clone_size: once; cdr3_aa: CASSWTGVYGYTF; cdr3_nt: TGTGCCAGTAGTTGGACAGGGGTCTATGGCTACACCTTC
d_call: .; v_call: TRBV7-3; j_call: TRBJ1-1; clone_size: once; cdr3_aa: CASSLRDIGLNTEAFF; cdr3_nt: TGTGCCAGCAGCTTACGGGATATAGGGTTGAACACTGAAGCTTTCTTT
d_call: .; v_call: TRBV28; j_call: TRBJ1-3; clone_size: few; cdr3_aa: CASSSGGNTIYF; cdr3_nt: TGTGCCAGCAGTTCAGGTGGAAACACCATATATTTT
d_call: TRBD1; v_call: TRBV6-5; j_call: TRBJ1-5; clone_size: once; cdr3_aa: CASSSGSGGSNQPQHF; cdr3_nt: TGTGCCAGCAGTTCCGGATCAGGGGGCAGCAATCAGCCCCAGCATTTT
d_call: TRBD2; v_call: TRBV6-1; j_call: TRBJ2-3; clone_size: few; cdr3_aa: CASSEVRGGTTDTQYF; cdr3_nt: TGTGCCAGCAGTGAAGTGCGGGGGGGTACTACAGATACGCAGTATTTT
d_call: TRBD2; v_call: TRBV6-6; j_call: TRBJ2-7; clone_size: .; cdr3_aa: CASSYESGRLREQYF; cdr3_nt: TGTGCCAGCAGTTACGAGAGCGGGAGGTTGAGGGAGCAGTACTTC